The 28 T cell receptor beta chains reported below all come from one sample, sequenced in a study of T cells after yellow fever vaccination. TCRdb re-analysed the 5' RACE reads in MiXCR, keeping a single row per CDR3 protein. The table has about 580,000 distinct CDR3 sequences, approximately 16% seen once. The specimen was PBMCs, collected about 5 days after the first yellow fever vaccination. The receptors were gathered from a young man who received the YFV17D yellow fever vaccine.

The V gene is TRBV7-2, the J gene TRBJ1-1; D is undetermined. Germline CDR1 is SGHTA and CDR2 is FQGNSA. Trimming stripped 1 base from V and 1 base from J, with 7 bases between. The CDR3 spans 14 residues. CDR3: CASSLVAKNTEAFF. In DNA form, the CDR3 reads TGTGCCAGCAGCTTAGTCGCAAAGAACACTGAAGCTTTCTTT.

This clonotype was seen a handful of times. This chain connects TRBV11-1 to TRBJ2-1; no reliable D call. CDR1 is SGHAT, CDR2 FQDESV, per germline (reference sequence). CDR3 size: 15 residues. Trimming stripped 2 bases from V and 6 bases from J, with 14 bases between. The CDR3 loop reads CASSLMMFSFNEQFF. The CDR3, as DNA: TGTGCCAGCAGCTTAATGATGTTCTCTTTCAATGAGCAGTTCTTC.

The gene calls are TRBV20-1 and TRBJ2-5; unclear D gene. The germline gives CDR1 DFQATT, CDR2 SNEGSKA (reference sequence). Trimming removed 7 bases from V and 4 bases from J, with 13 bases in between. The CDR3 spans 12 residues. This chain's CDR3 is CSGSSSGETQYF. The DNA for the CDR3 is TGCAGTGGGAGTAGCTCGGGAGAGACCCAGTACTTC.

The chain employs TRBV5-1 and TRBJ1-1, with D hard to call. The V end was cut by 5 bases, the J end by 10 bases, with 18 bases between. The CDR3 loop spans 13 amino acids. Germline V CDR1 and CDR2: SGHRS, YFSETQ. CDR3 bases: TGCGCCAGCAGATGGACCCCTGTTTCTGGAGCTTTCTTT. Residues: CASRWTPVSGAFF.

CDR3 sequence: CASSYEAVHEQYF. The CDR3, as DNA: TGTGCCAGCAGTTACGAGGCAGTTCACGAGCAGTACTTC. The chain employs TRBV6-2 or TRBV6-3 and TRBJ2-7; no reliable D call. CDR3 length: 13 amino acids. V lost 2 bases and J lost 5, with 10 bases in between. The germline CDR1 and CDR2 sequences are MNHEY and SVGEGT.

This clonotype was observed a few times. The chain recombines TRBV6-1 with TRBJ2-1, with TRBD2 matching over 8 bases. This CDR3 region has 14 residues. Trimming at V came to 0 bases and at J to 15 bases, leaving 10 bases not matched to a gene. Germline V gene data show CDR1 as MNHNS and CDR2 as SASEGT. DNA for the CDR3: TGTGCCAGCAGTGAAGCCAAAGCGGGGGCGCCCCCGTTCTTC. Protein sequence: CASSEAKAGAPPFF.

The J gene is TRBJ1-2, the V gene TRBV9; D remains unclear. Germline CDR1 reads SGDLS; CDR2 reads YYNGEE. Trimming took off 0 bases at V and 2 bases at J, with 11 bases between the two ends. The CDR3 extends over 15 amino acids. CDR3 DNA sequence: TGTGCCAGCAGCGTAGGTCAAGGAGGGAACTATGGCTACACCTTC. Amino acid sequence: CASSVGQGGNYGYTF. Looking up the rest from reference TRBV9 and TRBJ1-2 gives the full variable domain: DSGVTQTPKHLITATGQRVTLRCSPRSGDLSVYWYQQSLDQGLQFLIQYYNGEERAKGNILERFSAQQFPDLHSELNLSSLELGDSALYFCASSVGQGGNYGYTFGSGTRLTVV.

This clonotype was seen only a few times. V usage is TRBV20-1 and J usage is TRBJ2-1, with TRBD2 matching 8 bases. The CDR3 is made up of 13 amino acids. Germline CDR1 reads DFQATT; CDR2 reads SNEGSKA (reference sequence). The junction had 6 bases not matched to a gene; V was cut back by 2 bases and J by 9 bases. The chain's CDR3 is CSARSAGGAEQFF. The CDR3 DNA reads TGCAGTGCTAGATCCGCGGGGGGTGCTGAGCAGTTCTTC.

The V gene is TRBV18, the J gene TRBJ2-4, with 9 bases fitting TRBD1. Trimming removed 4 bases from V and 0 bases from J; junction bases left unmatched: 10. The CDR3 totals 18 residues. CDR1 KGHSH and CDR2 LQKENI come from the germline V gene. DNA of the CDR3: TGTGCCAGCTCACAACTGACTGGGACAGGGCTAGCCAAAAACATTCAGTACTTC. It translates to CASSQLTGTGLAKNIQYF.

This clonotype was seen only a few times. The chain joins TRBV7-6 to TRBJ2-3; 14 nucleotides align to TRBD2. The CDR3 has 14 residues. V dropped 7 bases and J dropped 4; count of bases not matched to a gene: 1. Germline-derived CDR1 and CDR2 are SGHVS and FNYEAQ. Here the CDR3 reads CASTTSGGADTQYF. CDR3 bases: TGTGCCAGCACGACTAGCGGGGGGGCAGATACGCAGTATTTT.

The chain combines TRBV24-1 with TRBJ2-6; TRBD1 matches 11 bases. Unmatched junction bases numbered 5, after V lost 7 bases and J lost 1 base. Germline V gene sequence: CDR1 KGHDR, CDR2 SFDVKD. CDR3 size: 17 residues. In nucleotides, the CDR3 is TGTGCCACCAGCCATGGACAGGGGGCTTCTGGGGCCAACGTCCTGACTTTC. Protein product: CATSHGQGASGANVLTF.

The chain combines TRBV20-1 with TRBJ1-6; the D is unclear. The CDR3 length is 12 residues. V lost 5 bases to trimming and J lost 5 bases, with 7 bases between them. Germline CDR1 is DFQATT and CDR2 is SNEGSKA (reference sequence). The CDR3 is CSALRNNSPLHF. The CDR3 DNA is TGCAGTGCTCTCAGGAATAATTCACCCCTCCACTTT.

This sequence joins TRBV19 and TRBJ2-4; D is undetermined. V dropped 7 bases and J dropped 1 base, with 8 bases sitting between them. Germline V lookup: CDR1 LNHDA, CDR2 SQIVND (reference sequence). This CDR3 spans 13 amino acids. CDR3 sequence reads: CASTASAKNIQYF. Written as DNA, the CDR3 is TGTGCCAGTACAGCCTCTGCCAAAAACATTCAGTACTTC.

The genes are TRBV4-2 and TRBJ1-1, with D possibly TRBD1 on 6 matching bases. Germline V gives CDR1 LGHNA, CDR2 YNFKEQ. The V end was cut by 1 base, the J end by 5 bases, with 17 bases between. This CDR3 has 16 amino acids. The CDR3 DNA reads as TGTGCCAGCAGCCAAGCAGAGGGAACAGGGAATACTGAAGCTTTCTTT. This codes for CASSQAEGTGNTEAFF.

This clonotype was recorded a few times. This rearrangement joins TRBV20-1 to TRBJ2-2; D is possibly TRBD1 (6 bases). This CDR3 has 15 residues. Germline V gene lookup returns CDR1 DFQATT and CDR2 SNEGSKA (reference sequence). Between the trimmed V and J ends, which lost 5 bases and 0 bases, there was a span of 13 bases. The CDR3 nucleotides read TGCAGTGCTTACAGGGTAATAGCGAACACCGGGGAGCTGTTTTTT. This sequence encodes CSAYRVIANTGELFF.

The chain combines TRBV7-3 with TRBJ2-7, with D uncertain. This CDR3 region has 13 residues. Germline CDR1 reads SGHTA; CDR2 reads FQGTGA. V was cut by 3 bases and J by 3 bases, with 9 bases left in between. The CDR3 DNA sequence: TGTGCCAGCAGCTTTGGACCGTTCTACGAGCAGTACTTC. Translated: CASSFGPFYEQYF.

This clonotype was seen a handful of times. J is TRBJ2-7 and V is TRBV5-1; the match to TRBD1 covers 8 bases. This CDR3 region has 14 residues. CDR1 and CDR2 from the germline V gene are SGHRS and YFSETQ. V gave up 4 bases and J gave up 3 bases; unmatched junction bases: 6. The CDR3 nucleotides are TGCGCCAGCAGCGAAACCACAGGGGGCTACGAGCAGTACTTC. Translation: CASSETTGGYEQYF.

This clonotype was recorded many times. This sequence joins TRBV7-2 and TRBJ1-5; D unclear. V was trimmed by 2 bases and J by 4 bases, leaving 6 bases between them. CDR1 is SGHTA, CDR2 FQGNSA, per germline. The CDR3 is made up of 13 amino acids. The CDR3 DNA reads TGTGCCAGCAGCTTATCAGTTAATCAGCCCCAGCATTTT. Translation gives CASSLSVNQPQHF.

V usage is TRBV18 and J usage is TRBJ2-7; 8 nucleotides align to TRBD1. The CDR3 has 15 amino acids. The V gene end was trimmed by 3 bases and the J gene end by 5 bases; junction bases not matched to a gene: 9. Germline CDR1 reads KGHSH; CDR2 reads LQKENI. The CDR3 DNA reads TGTGCCAGCTCACCCTGGACAGGGTCTACACACGAGCAGTACTTC. This translates into CASSPWTGSTHEQYF.

This chain joins TRBV7-9 and TRBJ1-1; 8 bases align to TRBD1. The CDR3 is 14 residues long. V shed 6 bases and J 6 bases; nucleotides not matched to a gene: 9. CDR1 is SEHNR and CDR2 is FQNEAQ in the germline V gene (reference sequence). The CDR3 nucleotides are TGTGCCAGCAGGCCATCCAGGGGGCGCCCTGAAGCTTTCTTT. Protein sequence: CASRPSRGRPEAFF.

The rearrangement uses TRBV2 and TRBJ2-7; TRBD1 matches at 8 bases. Germline values: CDR1 SNHLY, CDR2 FYNNEI. The CDR3 runs to 14 residues. With V trimmed by 4 bases and J by 4 bases, 6 bases remained unmatched. In DNA form, the CDR3 reads TGTGCCAGCAGTGCCCAGGGGGCGTCTTACGAGCAGTACGTC. This encodes CASSAQGASYEQYV.

V and J are TRBV7-2 and TRBJ2-1; 13 nucleotides align to TRBD2. V lost 4 bases, J lost 6 bases, and 6 bases stayed unmatched. Germline V gene sequence: CDR1 SGHTA, CDR2 FQGNSA. The length of the CDR3 is 16 residues. DNA of the CDR3: TGTGCCAGCAGCTCCTTCACTAGCGGGGGGGCCAATGAGCAGTTCTTC. Its protein is CASSSFTSGGANEQFF. The full variable domain, its missing parts supplied by reference TRBV7-2 and TRBJ2-1, is GAGVSQSPSNKVTEKGKDVELRCDPISGHTALYWYRQSLGQGLEFLIYFQGNSAPDKSGLPSDRFSAERTGGSVSTLTIQRTQQEDSAVYLCASSSFTSGGANEQFFGPGTRLTVL.

This clonotype was observed many times. V and J are TRBV4-2 and TRBJ2-1; tentatively, D is TRBD2 (5 bases). The CDR3 runs to 17 residues. Germline V gene data show CDR1 as LGHNA and CDR2 as YNFKEQ. Deletions cut 1 base from V and 7 bases from J, with 20 bases between. The CDR3 nucleotides are TGTGCCAGCAGCCAAGCTTTGGACTGGATAGGGCTTAATGAGCAGTTCTTC. Protein: CASSQALDWIGLNEQFF.

V gene TRBV29-1 combines with J gene TRBJ2-3, with D uncertain. V was shortened by 8 bases and J by 2 bases, with 14 bases between the two germline ends. The CDR3 totals 13 residues. Germline V gene lookup returns CDR1 SQVTM and CDR2 ANQGSEA. CDR3 protein: CSSKGLVTDTQYF. The CDR3 DNA is TGCAGCTCCAAGGGTCTAGTCACAGATACGCAGTATTTT.

V is TRBV7-2 and J is TRBJ1-1; 7 positions agree with TRBD1. Trimming at V came to 2 bases and at J to 4 bases, leaving 4 bases not matched to a gene. The V gene's germline CDR1 is SGHTA and CDR2 FQGNSA. The CDR3 has 14 amino acids. The CDR3 DNA reads as TGTGCCAGCAGCTTACAGGGGGATTTCACTGAAGCTTTCTTT. This gives the protein CASSLQGDFTEAFF.

This CDR3 reads CAWRGSTGTTAEAFF. CDR3 DNA sequence: TGTGCCTGGAGGGGATCCACAGGGACAACTGCTGAAGCTTTCTTT. The chain couples TRBV30 to TRBJ1-1, with D possibly TRBD1 on 6 matching bases. The ends were cut back, 3 bases at V and 6 bases at J, with 20 bases in the middle. Germline V gene sequence: CDR1 GTSNPN, CDR2 SVGIG (reference sequence). This CDR3 spans 15 amino acids.

The rearrangement joins TRBV5-4 to TRBJ1-2, with a possible D match to TRBD1 (5 bases). CDR3 length: 13 amino acids. Germline V gene sequence: CDR1 SGHNT, CDR2 YYREEE (reference sequence). V lost 4 bases and J lost 4, with 11 bases in between. CDR3 amino acids: CASSPDTFYGYTF. The CDR3 DNA sequence: TGTGCCAGCAGCCCGGACACCTTCTATGGCTACACCTTC.

The chain combines TRBV20-1 with TRBJ2-3, with 8 bases matching TRBD2. This CDR3 contains 17 residues. Germline V CDR1 and CDR2: DFQATT, SNEGSKA (reference sequence). V was clipped by 3 bases and J by 0 bases; unmatched bases: 11. CDR3 in DNA: TGCAGTGCTAGGGTTGTTGGTAGCGGGGTTAGCACAGATACGCAGTATTTT. As protein: CSARVVGSGVSTDTQYF.